This T cell receptor (beta chain) derives from a study of blood T cell repertoires in COVID-19 (dated by TCRdb to about 2020). Background on the whole study: The collaborator samples originated in the United States, Italy and Spain and spanned the acute and convalescent phases of COVID-19. The repertoires were made available in a free public database intended to serve as a resource for research on the immune response to SARS-CoV-2. Where available, HLA class I and class II types were taken from metadata supplied by the sample provider and were not determined by assay-based typing. The dataset comprised deeply sampled blood TCRbeta repertoires from subjects exposed to, actively infected with, or recovered from COVID-19. A de-identified subject ID, COVID-19 status, age in years and sex were almost always included in the sample metadata. The prospective study material was composed of cDNA or gDNA derived from T cells, B-cell-depleted T cells, or PBMCs. The samples were drawn from the first 160 participants of the ongoing ImmuneRACE study and from some 1,300 subjects provided by 6 global collaborators.

In the germline V gene, CDR1 corresponds to MDHEN and CDR2 to SYDVKM. Inclusive of the bounding cysteine and phenylalanine, the CDR3 is 14 residues long. The entry retains the CDR3 DNA only, 42 bases that are in frame from base 1. The germline V and J ends show losses of 6 bases and 0 bases respectively, and no gene match explains 4 bases of the junction. In the prospective study, participants were about 18 to 100 years old, resided in approximately 25 geographic areas of the United States, and were enrolled through a virtual design. In the prospective study, cohorts were assigned on the basis of participant-reported clinical history obtained from a screening survey and a study questionnaire. Recovered participants in ImmuneRACE Cohort 3 were defined as having two consecutive negative NP/OP PCR tests, clearance from a healthcare professional, or resolution of symptoms. Mobile phlebotomists in the prospective study collected whole blood, serum and a nasopharyngeal or oropharyngeal swab from every participant. Over an approximately 2-month period, participants in the prospective study had the option of providing additional blood draws and questionnaires. Before DNA extraction, prospective study blood samples were shipped either frozen or at room temperature.

TCRbeta CDR3 regions were amplified from genomic DNA using the immunoSEQ Assay, a bias-controlled multiplex PCR. Regarding the original processing steps: The number of nucleated cells in each sample was estimated by amplification of reference gene primers within the assay. To quantify the absolute abundance of each unique TCRbeta CDR3 rearrangement, sequence reads were collapsed and filtered. For each sample, productive Simpson clonality was calculated as the square root of Simpson's diversity index over productive rearrangements. TCRdb carries this immuneACCESS record with in-frame sequences only. Its versions omit some clonotypes, under half of them owing to an unresolved V gene in the studies checked, with the rest unexplained. The V and J calls and the clone size are those of that table, but D and trimming were determined from the DNA. In this sample the table shows approximately 280,000 clones, over 85% of which occur a single time. The top ten constitute under 2.5% of the sample.

What the authors observed across the whole study: Clinical and demographic metadata were provided uncurated, with the amount varying by source and participant.

A word on this clone: Its antigen is not yet known. No base qualities exist here, and no much larger clone lies one base off it.

The chain joins TRBV28 to TRBJ1-1, with 7 middle bases fitting TRBD1. Material for sequencing was PBMCs or T cells enriched from blood (not recorded which). The source is a woman aged 55-70 years who had recovered from COVID-19. The DNA sequence follows: TGTGCCAGCAGGCCCGGGACAGTGAACACTGAAGCTTTCTTT. Its coded protein is CASRPGTVNTEAFF.